This T cell receptor beta chain was observed in a study of blood T cell repertoires in COVID-19. Study overall: Sources were T cells, B-cell-depleted T cells, or PBMCs; the material itself was cDNA or gDNA.

As processed by the authors: Amplification of reference gene primers provided the estimated nucleated cell counts. Some clones are missing from TCRdb's copy, which holds only in-frame ones; the method was immunoSEQ multiplex PCR. Clonal size and the V and J genes are those of that table, whereas D and trimming came from the DNA. The sample yields 200,000 to 300,000 clones, 80% to 90% seen once. This CDR3 contains 14 residues. CDR1 and CDR2 from the germline V gene are MGHRA and YSYEKL. V gave up 1 base and J gave up 5 bases; unmatched junction bases: 3. The material sequenced was peripheral blood. V and J are TRBV4-1 and TRBJ2-7, with 9 bases identical to TRBD1. The TCR originated in a man between 45 and 60 years old with acute or convalescent COVID-19. The CDR3 DNA reads as TGCGCCAGCAGCCAAGGGACAGGGGAGGACGAGCAGTACTTC. This sequence encodes CASSQGTGEDEQYF.